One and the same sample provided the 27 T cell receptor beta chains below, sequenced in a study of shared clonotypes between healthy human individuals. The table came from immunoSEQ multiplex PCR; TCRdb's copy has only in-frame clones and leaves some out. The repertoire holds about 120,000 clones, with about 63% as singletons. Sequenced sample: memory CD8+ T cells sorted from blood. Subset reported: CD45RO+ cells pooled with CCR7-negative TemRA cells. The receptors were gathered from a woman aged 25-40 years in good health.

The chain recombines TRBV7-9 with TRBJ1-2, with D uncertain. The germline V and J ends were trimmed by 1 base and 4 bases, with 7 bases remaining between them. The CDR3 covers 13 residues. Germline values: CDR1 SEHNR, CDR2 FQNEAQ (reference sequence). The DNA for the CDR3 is TGTGCCAGCAGCTTAGAGAGGGTCTATGGCTACACCTTC. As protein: CASSLERVYGYTF. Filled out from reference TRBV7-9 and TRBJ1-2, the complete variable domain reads DTGVSQNPRHKITKRGQNVTFRCDPISEHNRLYWYRQTLGQGPEFLTYFQNEAQLEKSRLLSDRFSAERPKGSFSTLEIQRTEQGDSAMYLCASSLERVYGYTFGSGTRLTVV.

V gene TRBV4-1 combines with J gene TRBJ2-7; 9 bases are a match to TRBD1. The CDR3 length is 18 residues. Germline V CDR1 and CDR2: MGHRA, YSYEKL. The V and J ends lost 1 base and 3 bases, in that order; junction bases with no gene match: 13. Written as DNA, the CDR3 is TGCGCCAGCAGCCAAGTATACCATAACAGGGGGCACCGCTACGAGCAGTACTTC. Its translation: CASSQVYHNRGHRYEQYF.

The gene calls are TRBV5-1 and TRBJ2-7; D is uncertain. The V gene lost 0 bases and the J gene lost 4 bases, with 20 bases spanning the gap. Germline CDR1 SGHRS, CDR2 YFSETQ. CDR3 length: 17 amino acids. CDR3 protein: CASSLGPSRSVLYEQYF. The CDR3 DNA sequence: TGCGCCAGCAGCTTGGGACCATCCAGGTCAGTTCTATACGAGCAGTACTTC.

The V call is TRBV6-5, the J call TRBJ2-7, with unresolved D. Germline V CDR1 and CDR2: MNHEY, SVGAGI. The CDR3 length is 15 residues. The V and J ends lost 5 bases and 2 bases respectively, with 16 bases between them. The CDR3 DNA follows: TGTGCCAGCAGTCCCGCCGAGGACCAAGCCTACGAGCAGTACTTC. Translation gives CASSPAEDQAYEQYF.

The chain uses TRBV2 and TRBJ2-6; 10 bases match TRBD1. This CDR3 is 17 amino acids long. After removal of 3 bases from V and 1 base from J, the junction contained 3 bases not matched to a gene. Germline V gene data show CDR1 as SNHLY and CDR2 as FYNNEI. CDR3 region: CASSEGQGRSGANVLTF. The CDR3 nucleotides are TGTGCCAGCAGTGAGGGACAGGGGAGATCTGGGGCCAACGTCCTGACTTTC.

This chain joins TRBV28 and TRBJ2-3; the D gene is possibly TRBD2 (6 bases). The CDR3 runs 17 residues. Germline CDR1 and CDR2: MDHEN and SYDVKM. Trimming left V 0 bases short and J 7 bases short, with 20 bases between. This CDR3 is CASSLWAPTEGSNTQYF. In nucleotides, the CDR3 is TGTGCCAGCAGTTTATGGGCACCCACGGAGGGGAGTAATACGCAGTATTTT.

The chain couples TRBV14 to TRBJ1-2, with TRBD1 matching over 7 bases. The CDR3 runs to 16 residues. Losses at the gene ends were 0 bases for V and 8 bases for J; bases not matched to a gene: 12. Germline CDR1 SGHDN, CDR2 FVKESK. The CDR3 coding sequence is TGTGCCAGCAGCCAAGATTCTCTCGGAGGGGGCGAAGGCTACACCTTC. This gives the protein CASSQDSLGGGEGYTF.

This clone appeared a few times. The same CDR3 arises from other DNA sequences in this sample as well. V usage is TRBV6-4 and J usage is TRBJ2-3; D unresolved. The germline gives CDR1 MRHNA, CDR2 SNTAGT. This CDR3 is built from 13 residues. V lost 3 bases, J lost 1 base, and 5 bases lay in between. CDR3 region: CASSERGTDTQYF. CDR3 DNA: TGTGCCAGCAGTGAAAGGGGCACAGATACGCAGTATTTT.

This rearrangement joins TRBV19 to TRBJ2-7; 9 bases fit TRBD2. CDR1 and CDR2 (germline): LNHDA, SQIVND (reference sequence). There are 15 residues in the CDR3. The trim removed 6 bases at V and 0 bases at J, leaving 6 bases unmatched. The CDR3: CASSLSGRHSYEQYF. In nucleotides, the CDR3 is TGTGCCAGTAGCCTTAGCGGGAGACACTCCTACGAGCAGTACTTC.

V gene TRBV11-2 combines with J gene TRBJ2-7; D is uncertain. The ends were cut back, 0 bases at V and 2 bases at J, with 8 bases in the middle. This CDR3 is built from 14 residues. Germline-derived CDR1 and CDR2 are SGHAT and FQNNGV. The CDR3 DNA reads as TGTGCCAGCAGCTTAGACCTACTGCCCTACGAGCAGTACTTC. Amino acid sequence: CASSLDLLPYEQYF.

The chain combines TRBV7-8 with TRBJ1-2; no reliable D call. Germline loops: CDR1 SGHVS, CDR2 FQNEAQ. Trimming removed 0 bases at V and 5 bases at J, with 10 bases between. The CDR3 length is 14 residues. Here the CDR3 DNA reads TGTGCCAGCAGCTTAGCCCCCGGGGAATATGGCTACACCTTC. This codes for CASSLAPGEYGYTF.

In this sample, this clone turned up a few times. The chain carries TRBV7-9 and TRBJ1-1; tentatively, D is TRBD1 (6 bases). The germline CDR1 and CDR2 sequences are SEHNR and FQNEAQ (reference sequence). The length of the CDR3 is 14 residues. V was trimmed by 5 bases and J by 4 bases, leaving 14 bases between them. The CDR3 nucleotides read TGTGCCAGCAGCCCAGGGACATCTGCCACTGAAGCTTTCTTT. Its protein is CASSPGTSATEAFF.

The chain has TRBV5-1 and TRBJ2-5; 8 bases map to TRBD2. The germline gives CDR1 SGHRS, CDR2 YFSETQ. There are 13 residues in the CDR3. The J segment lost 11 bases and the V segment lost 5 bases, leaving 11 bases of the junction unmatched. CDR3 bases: TGCGCCAGCAGATATGGGACTAGTGGTGAGCAGTACTTC. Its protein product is CASRYGTSGEQYF.

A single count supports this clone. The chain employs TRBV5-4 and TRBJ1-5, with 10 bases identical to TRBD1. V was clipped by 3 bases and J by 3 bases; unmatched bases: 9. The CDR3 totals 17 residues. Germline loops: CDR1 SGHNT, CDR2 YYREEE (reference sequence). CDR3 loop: CASSSRQGALDNQPQHF. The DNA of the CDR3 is TGTGCCAGCAGCTCAAGACAGGGGGCATTAGACAATCAGCCCCAGCATTTT.

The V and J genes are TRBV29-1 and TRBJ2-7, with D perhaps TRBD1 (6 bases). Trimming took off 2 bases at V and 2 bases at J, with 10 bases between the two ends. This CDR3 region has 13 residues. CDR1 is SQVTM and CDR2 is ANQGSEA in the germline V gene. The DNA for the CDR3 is TGCAGCGTTGAATTCAGGGGCACCTACGAGCAGTACTTC. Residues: CSVEFRGTYEQYF.

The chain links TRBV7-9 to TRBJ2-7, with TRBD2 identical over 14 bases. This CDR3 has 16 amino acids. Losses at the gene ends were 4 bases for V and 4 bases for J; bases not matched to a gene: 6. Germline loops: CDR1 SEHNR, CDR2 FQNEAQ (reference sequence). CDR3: CASSSRGLAGEYEQYF. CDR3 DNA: TGTGCCAGCAGCTCCCGGGGACTAGCGGGGGAATACGAGCAGTACTTC.

CDR3 coding DNA: TGTGCCAGCAGCTCGGGACTAGCGGGAGGGCGAGAGTATTTT. Its protein is CASSSGLAGGREYF. The chain employs TRBV27 and TRBJ2-3; TRBD2 aligns across 16 bases. J gave up 13 bases and V 6 bases, and 7 bases lay outside the gene matches. The CDR3 sequence is 14 residues long. Germline V gives CDR1 MNHEY, CDR2 SMNVEV (reference sequence).

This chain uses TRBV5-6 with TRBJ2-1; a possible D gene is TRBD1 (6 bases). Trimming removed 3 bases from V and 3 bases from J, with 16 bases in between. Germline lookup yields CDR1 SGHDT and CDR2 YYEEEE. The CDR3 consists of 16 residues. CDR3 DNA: TGTGCCAGCAGCTGGAAGACAGGACCCAACTACAATGAGCAGTTCTTC. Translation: CASSWKTGPNYNEQFF.

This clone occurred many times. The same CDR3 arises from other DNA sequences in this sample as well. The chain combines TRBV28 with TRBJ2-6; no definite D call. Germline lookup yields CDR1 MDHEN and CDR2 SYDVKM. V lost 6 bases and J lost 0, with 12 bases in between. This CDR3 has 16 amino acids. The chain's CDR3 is CASSPTLGSGANVLTF. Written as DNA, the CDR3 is TGTGCCAGCAGCCCCACCTTGGGCTCTGGGGCCAACGTCCTGACTTTC. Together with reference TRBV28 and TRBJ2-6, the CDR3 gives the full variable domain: DVKVTQSSRYLVKRTGEKVFLECVQDMDHENMFWYRQDPGLGLRLIYFSYDVKMKEKGDIPEGYSVSREKKERFSLILESASTNQTSMYLCASSPTLGSGANVLTFGAGSRLTVL.

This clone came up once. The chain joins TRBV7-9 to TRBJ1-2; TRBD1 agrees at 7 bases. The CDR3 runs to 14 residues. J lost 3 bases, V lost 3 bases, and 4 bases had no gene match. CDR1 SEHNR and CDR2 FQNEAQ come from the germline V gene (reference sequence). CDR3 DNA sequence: TGTGCCAGCAGCTTTGGACAGGTCGACTATGGCTACACCTTC. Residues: CASSFGQVDYGYTF.

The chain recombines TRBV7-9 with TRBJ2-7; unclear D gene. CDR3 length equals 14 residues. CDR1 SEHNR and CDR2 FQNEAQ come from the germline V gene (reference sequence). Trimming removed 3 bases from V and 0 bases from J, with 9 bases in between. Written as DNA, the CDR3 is TGTGCCAGCAGCTTCATAGCCAGCTCCTACGAGCAGTACTTC. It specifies CASSFIASSYEQYF.

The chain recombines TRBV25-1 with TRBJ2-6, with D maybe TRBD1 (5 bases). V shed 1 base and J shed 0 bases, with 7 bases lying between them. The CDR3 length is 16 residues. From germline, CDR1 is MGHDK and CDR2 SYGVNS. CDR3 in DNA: TGTGCCAGCAGTGAATCCAGGGTCTCTGGGGCCAACGTCCTGACTTTC. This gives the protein CASSESRVSGANVLTF. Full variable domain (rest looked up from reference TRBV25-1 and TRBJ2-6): EADIYQTPRYLVIGTGKKITLECSQTMGHDKMYWYQQDPGMELHLIHYSYGVNSTEKGDLSSESTVSRIRTEHFPLTLESARPSHTSQYLCASSESRVSGANVLTFGAGSRLTVL.

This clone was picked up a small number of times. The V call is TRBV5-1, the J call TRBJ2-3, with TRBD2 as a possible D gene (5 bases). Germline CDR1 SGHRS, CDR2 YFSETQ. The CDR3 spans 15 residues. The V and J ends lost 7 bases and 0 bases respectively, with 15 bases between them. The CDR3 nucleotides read TGCGCCAGCTCCGGACTTTTATCTAGCACAGATACGCAGTATTTT. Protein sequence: CASSGLLSSTDTQYF.

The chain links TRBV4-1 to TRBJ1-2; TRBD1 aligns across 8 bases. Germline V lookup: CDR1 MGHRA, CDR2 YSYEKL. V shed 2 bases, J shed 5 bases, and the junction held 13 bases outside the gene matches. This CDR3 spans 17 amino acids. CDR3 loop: CASSQQKYRTGPYGYTF. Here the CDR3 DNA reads TGCGCCAGCAGCCAACAGAAGTACAGGACAGGGCCTTATGGCTACACCTTC.

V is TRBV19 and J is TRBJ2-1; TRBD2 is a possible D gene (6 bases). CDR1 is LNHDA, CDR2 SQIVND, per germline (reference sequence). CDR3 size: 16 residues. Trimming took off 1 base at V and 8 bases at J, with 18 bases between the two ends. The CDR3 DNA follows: TGTGCCAGTAGTATAGCGGGGGACCCCCAAACCCATGAGCAGTTCTTC. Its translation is CASSIAGDPQTHEQFF.

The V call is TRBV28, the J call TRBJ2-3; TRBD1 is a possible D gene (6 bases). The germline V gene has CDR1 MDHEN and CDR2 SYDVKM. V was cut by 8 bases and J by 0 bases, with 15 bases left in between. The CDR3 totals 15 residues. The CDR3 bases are TGTGCCAGCTTACCCTGGGACACTAGCACAGATACGCAGTATTTT. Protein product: CASLPWDTSTDTQYF.

CDR3 residues: CSVEGQMNTEAFF. The CDR3, as DNA: TGCAGCGTTGAAGGACAGATGAACACTGAAGCTTTCTTT. The V and J genes are TRBV29-1 and TRBJ1-1; TRBD1 might be the D (5 bases). CDR1 SQVTM and CDR2 ANQGSEA come from the germline V gene. Trimming removed 1 base at V and 0 bases at J, with 6 bases between. This CDR3 comprises 13 residues.